These 5 T cell receptor beta chains came from one sample sequenced in a study of monozygotic twins with cystic fibrosis. This table comes from immunoSEQ multiplex PCR, and its TCRdb copy is limited to in-frame clones, with some not included. The sample records about 20,000 clones, approximately 96% being singletons. What was sequenced was blood. These receptors were collected from a woman aged 25 to 45 with cystic fibrosis.

The chain joins TRBV6-5 to TRBJ1-5; 9 bases map to TRBD1. Germline V gene lookup returns CDR1 MNHEY and CDR2 SVGAGI. This CDR3 is 15 amino acids long. The V segment lost 2 bases and the J segment 5 bases; nucleotides outside the gene matches: 4. CDR3 protein: CASSYRTGGDQPQHF. CDR3 in DNA: TGTGCCAGCAGTTACAGAACAGGGGGCGATCAGCCCCAGCATTTT.

The chain links TRBV18 to TRBJ2-7, with 11 bases aligning to TRBD1. Germline CDR1 reads KGHSH; CDR2 reads LQKENI. J was trimmed by 3 bases and V by 6 bases; bases with no gene match: 4. CDR3 length equals 14 residues. The CDR3 DNA is TGTGCCAGCTCCCCCGGGACAGGGGGCTACGAGCAGTACTTC. Its translation: CASSPGTGGYEQYF.

The chain carries TRBV11-2 and TRBJ1-2, with D tentatively TRBD1 (6 bases). The V gene's germline CDR1 is SGHAT and CDR2 FQNNGV. The CDR3 is 17 residues long. With 2 bases removed from V and 4 bases from J, the gap between germline ends came to 20 bases. The CDR3 is CASSLHSRDTSFYGYTF. CDR3 in DNA: TGTGCCAGCAGCTTACACTCCCGGGACACCTCGTTCTATGGCTACACCTTC.

The rearrangement links TRBV2 to TRBJ2-2; weak D call: TRBD1 (5 bases). The CDR3 is 15 amino acids. Germline V gene sequence: CDR1 SNHLY, CDR2 FYNNEI. Trimming took off 7 bases at V and 4 bases at J, with 16 bases between the two ends. As DNA, the CDR3 is TGTGCCAGCACTCAGGGAAGGGTAGGCACCGGGGAGCTGTTTTTT. It specifies CASTQGRVGTGELFF.

The J gene is TRBJ2-7, the V gene TRBV7-5; the table's D gene call, TRBD2, was not cross checked with the DNA. TRBV7-5 is a pseudogene locus. CDR3 length equals 12 residues. This chain's CDR3 is CVLEGTSYEQYF. CDR3 bases: TGTGTCCTTGAGGGTACATCCTACGAGCAGTACTTC.